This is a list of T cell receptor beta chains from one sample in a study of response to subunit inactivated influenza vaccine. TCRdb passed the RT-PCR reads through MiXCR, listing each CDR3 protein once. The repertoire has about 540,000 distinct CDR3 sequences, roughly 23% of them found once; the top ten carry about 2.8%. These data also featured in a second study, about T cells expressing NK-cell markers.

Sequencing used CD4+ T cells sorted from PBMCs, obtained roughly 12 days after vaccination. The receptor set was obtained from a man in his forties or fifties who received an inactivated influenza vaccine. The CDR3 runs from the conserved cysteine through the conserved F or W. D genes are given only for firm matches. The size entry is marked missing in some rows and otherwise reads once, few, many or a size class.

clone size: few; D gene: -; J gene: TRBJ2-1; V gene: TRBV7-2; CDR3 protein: CASSYRAEQFF; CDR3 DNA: TGTGCCAGCAGCTACAGGGCTGAGCAGTTCTTC
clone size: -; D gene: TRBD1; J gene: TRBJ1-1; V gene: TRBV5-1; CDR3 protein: CASSLAGTDLNTEAFF; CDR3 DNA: TGCGCCAGCAGCTTGGCGGGGACAGACCTGAACACTGAAGCTTTCTTT
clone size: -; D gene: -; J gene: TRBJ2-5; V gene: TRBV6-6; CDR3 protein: CASRLDKQETQYF; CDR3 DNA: TGTGCCAGCAGACTTGACAAACAAGAGACCCAGTACTTC
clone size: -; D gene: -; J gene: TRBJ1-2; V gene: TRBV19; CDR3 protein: CASSLTAVMAYGYTF; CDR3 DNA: TGTGCCAGTAGTCTCACAGCAGTCATGGCCTATGGCTACACCTTC
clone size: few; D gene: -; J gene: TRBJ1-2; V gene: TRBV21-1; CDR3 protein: CASSKVSAGMDPLDNYGYTF; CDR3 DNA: TGTGCCAGCAGCAAAGTCTCTGCTGGGATGGACCCCTTGGATAACTATGGCTACACCTTC
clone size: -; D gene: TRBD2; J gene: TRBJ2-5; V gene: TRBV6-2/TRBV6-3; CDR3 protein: CASSPGTSRGTQYF; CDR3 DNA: TGTGCCAGCAGTCCCGGGACTAGCCGAGGGACCCAGTACTTC
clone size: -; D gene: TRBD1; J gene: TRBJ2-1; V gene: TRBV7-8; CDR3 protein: CASSSRDRSFDEQFF; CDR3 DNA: TGTGCCAGCAGCTCCCGGGACAGATCTTTTGATGAGCAGTTCTTC
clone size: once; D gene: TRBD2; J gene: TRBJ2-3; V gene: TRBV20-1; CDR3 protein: CSARGSGISDTQYF; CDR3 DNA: TGCAGTGCTAGAGGTAGCGGGATATCGGATACGCAGTATTTT
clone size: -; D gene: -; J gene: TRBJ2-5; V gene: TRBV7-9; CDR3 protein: CASSPTKGETQYF; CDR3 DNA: TGTGCCAGCAGCCCCACGAAGGGAGAGACCCAGTACTTC
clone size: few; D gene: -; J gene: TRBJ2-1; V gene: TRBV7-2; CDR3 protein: CASSSYGSSYNEQFF; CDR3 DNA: TGTGCCAGCAGCTCCTATGGGAGCTCCTACAATGAGCAGTTCTTC
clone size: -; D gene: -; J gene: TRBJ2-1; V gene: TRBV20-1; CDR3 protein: CSASRDRTNEQFF; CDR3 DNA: TGCAGTGCTAGTAGGGACCGAACCAATGAGCAGTTCTTC
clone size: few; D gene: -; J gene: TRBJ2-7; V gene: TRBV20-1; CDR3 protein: CSARDPAGVSHPLTYEQYF; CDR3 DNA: TGCAGTGCTAGAGATCCAGCAGGGGTTAGCCACCCGTTGACCTACGAGCAGTACTTC
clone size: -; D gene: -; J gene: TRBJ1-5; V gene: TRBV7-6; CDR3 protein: CASSLGMDGNQPQHF; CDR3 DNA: TGTGCCAGCAGCTTAGGGATGGACGGCAATCAGCCCCAGCATTTT
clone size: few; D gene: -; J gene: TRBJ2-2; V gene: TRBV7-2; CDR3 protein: CASSLAGGMRGGTANGELFF; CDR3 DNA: TGTGCCAGCAGCTTAGCTGGAGGAATGCGTGGCGGGACAGCTAACGGGGAGCTGTTTTTT
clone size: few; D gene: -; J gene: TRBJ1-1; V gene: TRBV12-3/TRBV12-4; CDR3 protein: CASRGHANTEAFF; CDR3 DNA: TGTGCCAGCAGGGGACACGCGAACACTGAAGCTTTCTTT
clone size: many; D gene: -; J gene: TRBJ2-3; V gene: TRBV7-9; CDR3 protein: CASSAGVGMTDTQYF; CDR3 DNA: TGTGCCAGCAGCGCCGGGGTAGGCATGACAGATACGCAGTATTTT
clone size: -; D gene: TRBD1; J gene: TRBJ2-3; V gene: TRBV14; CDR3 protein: CASSQVRRDRGLSTSTDTQYF; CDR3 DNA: TGTGCCAGCAGCCAAGTAAGGAGGGACAGGGGCCTTTCAACTAGCACAGATACGCAGTATTTT
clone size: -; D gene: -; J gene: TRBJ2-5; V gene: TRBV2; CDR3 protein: CASRFGTQDGTQYF; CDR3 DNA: TGTGCCAGCCGCTTCGGTACCCAAGATGGGACCCAGTACTTC
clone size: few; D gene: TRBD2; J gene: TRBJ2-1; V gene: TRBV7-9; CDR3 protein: CAAAKGGTNEQFF; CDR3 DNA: TGTGCCGCGGCTAAGGGAGGGACTAATGAGCAGTTCTTC
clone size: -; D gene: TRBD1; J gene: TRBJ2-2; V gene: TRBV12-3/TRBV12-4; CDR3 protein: CASIQGQITGELFF; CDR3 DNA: TGTGCCAGCATCCAGGGACAGATCACCGGGGAGCTGTTTTTT
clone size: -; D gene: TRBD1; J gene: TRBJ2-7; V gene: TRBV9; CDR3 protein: CASSASGGAYEQYF; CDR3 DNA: TGTGCCAGCAGCGCCTCAGGGGGCGCGTACGAGCAGTACTTC
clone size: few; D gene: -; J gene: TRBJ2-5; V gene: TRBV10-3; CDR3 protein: CAISDGGRYQETQYF; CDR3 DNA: TGTGCCATCAGTGACGGGGGGCGGTACCAAGAGACCCAGTACTTC
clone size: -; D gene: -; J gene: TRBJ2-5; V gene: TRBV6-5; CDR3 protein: CASSYGGGTQETQYF; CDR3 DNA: TGTGCCAGCAGTTATGGCGGGGGCACTCAAGAGACCCAGTACTTC
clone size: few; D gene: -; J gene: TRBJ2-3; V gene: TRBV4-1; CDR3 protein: CASSTRTEGPDTQYF; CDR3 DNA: TGCGCCAGCAGCACCCGGACAGAAGGACCAGATACGCAGTATTTT
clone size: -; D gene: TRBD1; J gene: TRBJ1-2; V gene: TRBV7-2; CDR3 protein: CASSLRTGGSGYTF; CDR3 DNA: TGTGCCAGCAGCTTAAGGACAGGAGGGAGTGGCTACACCTTC
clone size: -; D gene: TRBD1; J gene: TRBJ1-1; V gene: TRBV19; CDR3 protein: CASSPRPGTGMNTEAFF; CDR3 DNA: TGTGCCAGTAGTCCTCGTCCCGGGACAGGGATGAACACTGAAGCTTTCTTT
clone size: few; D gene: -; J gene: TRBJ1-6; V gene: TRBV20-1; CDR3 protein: CSANNNTIFGSPLHF; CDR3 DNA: TGCAGTGCTAATAACAACACAATTTTCGGTTCACCCCTCCACTTT
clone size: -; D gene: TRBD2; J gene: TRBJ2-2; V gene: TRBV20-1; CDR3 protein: CSALSGSPAGELFF; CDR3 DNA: TGCAGTGCTTTGAGCGGGAGTCCGGCCGGGGAGCTGTTTTTT
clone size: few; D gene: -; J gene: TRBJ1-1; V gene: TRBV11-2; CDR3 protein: CASSLIGSTEAFF; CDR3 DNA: TGTGCCAGCAGCTTAATTGGGTCGACTGAAGCTTTCTTT
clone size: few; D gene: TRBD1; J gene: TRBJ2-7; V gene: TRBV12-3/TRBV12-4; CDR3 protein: CASSRDRGRPRQYF; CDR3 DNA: TGTGCCAGCAGCCGGGACAGGGGACGACCCCGTCAGTACTTC
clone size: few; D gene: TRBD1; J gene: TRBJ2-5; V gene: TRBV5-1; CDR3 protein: CASSSKGAQETQYF; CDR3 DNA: TGCGCCAGCAGCTCGAAGGGGGCCCAAGAGACCCAGTACTTC
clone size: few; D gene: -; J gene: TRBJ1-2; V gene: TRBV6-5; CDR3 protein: CASSYSGFRGGYTF; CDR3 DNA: TGTGCCAGCAGTTACTCGGGGTTCAGGGGAGGCTACACCTTC
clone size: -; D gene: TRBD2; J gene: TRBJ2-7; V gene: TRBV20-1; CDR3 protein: CSAREVAGAHEQYF; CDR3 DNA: TGCAGTGCCAGGGAGGTAGCGGGAGCACACGAGCAGTACTTC
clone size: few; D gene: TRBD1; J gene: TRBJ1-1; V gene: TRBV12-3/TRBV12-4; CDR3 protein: CASSSRDRAAEAFF; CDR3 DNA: TGTGCCAGCAGTTCGCGTGACAGGGCCGCTGAAGCTTTCTTT
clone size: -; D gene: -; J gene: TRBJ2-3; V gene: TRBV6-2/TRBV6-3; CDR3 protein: CASSWGQIRADTQYF; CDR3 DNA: TGTGCCAGCAGTTGGGGCCAGATTAGGGCAGATACGCAGTATTTT
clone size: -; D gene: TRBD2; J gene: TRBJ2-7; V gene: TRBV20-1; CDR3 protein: CSASSGTSGSSYEQYF; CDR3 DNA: TGCAGTGCTAGTTCCGGGACTAGCGGGAGTTCCTACGAGCAGTACTTC
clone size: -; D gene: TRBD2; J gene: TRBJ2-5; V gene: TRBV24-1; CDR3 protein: CATSRTGLAGRGETQYF; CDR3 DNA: TGTGCCACCAGTCGAACGGGACTAGCAGGGAGGGGTGAGACCCAGTACTTC
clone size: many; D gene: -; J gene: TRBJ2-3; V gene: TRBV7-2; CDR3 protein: CASGFTDTQYF; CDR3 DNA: TGTGCCAGCGGTTTCACAGATACGCAGTATTTT
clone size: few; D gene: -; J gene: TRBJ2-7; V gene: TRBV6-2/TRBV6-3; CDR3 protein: CASRFRTETYEQYF; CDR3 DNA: TGTGCCAGCAGATTCCGGACAGAAACCTACGAGCAGTACTTC
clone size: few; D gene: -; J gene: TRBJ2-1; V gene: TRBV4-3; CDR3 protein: CASSQGTADNEQFF; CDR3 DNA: TGCGCCAGCAGCCAAGGGACAGCAGACAATGAGCAGTTCTTC
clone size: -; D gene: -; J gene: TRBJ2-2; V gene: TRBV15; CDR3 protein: CATSPASGELFF; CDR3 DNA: TGTGCCACCAGCCCGGCATCCGGGGAGCTGTTTTTT